This T cell receptor beta chain was obtained from a study of T cell clonotyping in hematopoietic cell transplantation. Overall study findings and caveats: CD4 and CD8 repertoire contributions could not be separated without sorting.

Concerning this clone: Its specificity is unknown.

Clones were read by immunoSEQ multiplex PCR, and TCRdb kept only the in-frame ones, dropping some. The sample has about 1,300 clones, nearly 90% seen once. Germline lookup yields CDR1 MNHEY and CDR2 SVGAGI. Trimming stripped 7 bases from V and 6 bases from J, with 19 bases between. This CDR3 spans 14 amino acids. This clonotype originated in a female patient aged 50 to 60 who had an allogeneic stem cell transplant from an unrelated donor, so T cells may come from the graft donor. Some clones in this sample may be carry-over from other donors' samples. This sample comprised peripheral blood mononuclear cells, obtained 180 days after allogeneic stem cell transplant. V gene TRBV6-5 combines with J gene TRBJ2-7; no clear D. DNA for the CDR3: TGTGCCAGCACCCTCACCCCCCGAGTGCGCGAGCAGTACTTC. It specifies CASTLTPRVREQYF.